The clone carrying this T cell receptor beta chain was seen ten or more times. Stated time point: sample taken at primary tumor resection. Samples came from 65 to 75 TRACERx patients with untreated early-stage lung cancer. In each case, whole RNA from tumor, nontumor lung or frozen PBMC was sequenced unsorted. The data belong to a study of spatial heterogeneity in lung cancer. CDR1 SGHTA and CDR2 FQGNSA come from the germline V gene. The ends were cut back, 5 bases at V and 5 bases at J, with 17 bases in the middle. This CDR3 spans 15 amino acids. Each CDR3 protein gets one entry after TCRdb re-called the 5' RACE reads with MiXCR. Of about 40,000 distinct CDR3 sequences listed, more than 4.5% are singletons.

The chain uses TRBV7-2 and TRBJ2-3; TRBD1 might be the D (6 bases). Sequenced here: PBMCs, sampled at surgery. The receptor was isolated from a female donor with early-stage non-small cell lung cancer. The CDR3 sequence is CASSRGFYREDTQYF. DNA for the CDR3: TGTGCCAGCAGCCGAGGGTTTTACAGGGAAGATACGCAGTATTTT.